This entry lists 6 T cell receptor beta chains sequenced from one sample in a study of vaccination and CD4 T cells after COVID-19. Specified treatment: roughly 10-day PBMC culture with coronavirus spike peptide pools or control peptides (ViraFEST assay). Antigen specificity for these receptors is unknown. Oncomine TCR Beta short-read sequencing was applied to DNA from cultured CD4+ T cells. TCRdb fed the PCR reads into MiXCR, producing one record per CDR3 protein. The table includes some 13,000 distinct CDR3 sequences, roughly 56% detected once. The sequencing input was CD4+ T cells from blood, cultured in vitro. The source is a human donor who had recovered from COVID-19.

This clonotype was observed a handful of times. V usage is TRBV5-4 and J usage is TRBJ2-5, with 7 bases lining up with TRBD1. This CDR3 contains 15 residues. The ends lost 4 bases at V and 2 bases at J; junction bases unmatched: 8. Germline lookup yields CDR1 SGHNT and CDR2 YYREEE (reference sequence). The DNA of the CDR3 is TGTGCCAGCAGCCCAAGGACAGGCCAACAAGAGACCCAGTACTTC. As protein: CASSPRTGQQETQYF.

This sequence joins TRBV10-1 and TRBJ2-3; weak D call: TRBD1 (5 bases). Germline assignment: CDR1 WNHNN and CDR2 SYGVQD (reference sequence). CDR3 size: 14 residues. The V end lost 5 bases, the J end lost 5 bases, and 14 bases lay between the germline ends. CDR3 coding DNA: TGCGCCAGCAGTAAAAGAGCAGGGATAGATACGCAGTATTTT. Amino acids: CASSKRAGIDTQYF.

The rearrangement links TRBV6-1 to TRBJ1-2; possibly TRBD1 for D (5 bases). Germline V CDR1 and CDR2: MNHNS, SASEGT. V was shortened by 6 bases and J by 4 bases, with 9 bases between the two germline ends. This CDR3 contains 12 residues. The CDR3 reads CASRDMPYGYTF. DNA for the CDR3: TGTGCCAGCAGGGACATGCCCTATGGCTACACCTTC.

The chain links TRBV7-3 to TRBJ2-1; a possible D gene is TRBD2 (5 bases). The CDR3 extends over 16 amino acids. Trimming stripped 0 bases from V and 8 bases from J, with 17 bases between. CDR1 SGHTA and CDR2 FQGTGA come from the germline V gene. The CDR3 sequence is CASSLTAASPLDEQFF. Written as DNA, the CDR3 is TGTGCCAGCAGCTTAACAGCGGCCAGCCCTCTTGATGAGCAGTTCTTC.

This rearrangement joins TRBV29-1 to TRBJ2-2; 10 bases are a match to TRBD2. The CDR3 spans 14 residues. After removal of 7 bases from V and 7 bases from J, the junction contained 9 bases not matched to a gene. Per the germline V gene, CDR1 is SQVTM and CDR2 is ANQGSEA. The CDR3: CSASSGSGSGELFF. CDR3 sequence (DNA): TGCAGCGCCTCTAGCGGGAGTGGGAGCGGGGAGCTGTTTTTT.

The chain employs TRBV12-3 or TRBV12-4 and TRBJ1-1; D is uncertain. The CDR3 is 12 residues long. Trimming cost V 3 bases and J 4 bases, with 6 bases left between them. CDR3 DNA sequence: TGTGCCAGCAGTTTCGAGGGCACTGAAGCTTTCTTT. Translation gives CASSFEGTEAFF.